The 2 T cell receptor beta chains listed next were all sequenced from one sample in a study of cytomegalovirus exposure and HLA in healthy donors. Both 60 Vbeta primers and 13 Jbeta primers went into the PCR. Here immunoSEQ multiplex PCR was the method, and the copy in TCRdb shows in-frame clones only, minus some. The sample lists about 110,000 clones; about 70% were seen once. The sequencing input was PBMCs. The receptors come from a man aged 25 to 40 in good health and CMV-seropositive.

The CDR3 is CASSPDATGPQETQYF. The DNA for the CDR3 is TGTGCCAGCAGCCCGGACGCCACAGGGCCCCAAGAGACCCAGTACTTC. This chain connects TRBV21-1 to TRBJ2-5; TRBD1, the table's D call, was not compared with the DNA. TRBV21-1 counts as a pseudogene. The CDR3 consists of 16 residues.

The chain combines TRBV5-1 with TRBJ2-1, with 7 nucleotides matching TRBD2. Germline V CDR1 and CDR2: SGHRS, YFSETQ. V shed 0 bases, J shed 1 base, and the junction held 4 bases outside the gene matches. The CDR3 contains 16 residues. The CDR3 DNA reads TGCGCCAGCAGCTTGGGGCTAGCGGCTTCCTACAATGAGCAGTTCTTC. Its translation: CASSLGLAASYNEQFF.